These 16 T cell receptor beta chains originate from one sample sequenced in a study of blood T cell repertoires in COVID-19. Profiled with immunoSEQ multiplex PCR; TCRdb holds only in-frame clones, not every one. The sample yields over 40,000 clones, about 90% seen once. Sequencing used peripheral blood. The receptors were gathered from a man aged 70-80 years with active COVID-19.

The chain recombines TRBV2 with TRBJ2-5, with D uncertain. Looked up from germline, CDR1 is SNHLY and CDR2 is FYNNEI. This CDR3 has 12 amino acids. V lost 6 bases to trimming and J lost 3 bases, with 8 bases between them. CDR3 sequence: CASSRTEETQYF. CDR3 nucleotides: TGTGCCAGCAGCCGAACAGAAGAGACCCAGTACTTC.

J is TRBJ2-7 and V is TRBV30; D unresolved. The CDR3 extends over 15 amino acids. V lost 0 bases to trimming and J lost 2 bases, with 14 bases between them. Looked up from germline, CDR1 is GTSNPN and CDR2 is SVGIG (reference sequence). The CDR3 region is CAWSVILGRPYEQYF. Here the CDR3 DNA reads TGTGCCTGGAGTGTAATTCTTGGCCGCCCCTACGAGCAGTACTTC.

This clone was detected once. The CDR3 loop is CASSQVLRDRGRGYTF. CDR3 sequence (DNA): TGTGCCAGCAGCCAAGTTCTCCGGGACAGGGGAAGAGGCTACACCTTC. V usage is TRBV3-1 (or the pseudogene TRBV3-2) and J usage is TRBJ1-2; 10 bases map to TRBD1. Germline V lookup: CDR1 LGHDT, CDR2 YNNKEL (reference sequence). The CDR3 has 16 residues. V gave up 1 base and J gave up 8 bases; unmatched junction bases: 10.

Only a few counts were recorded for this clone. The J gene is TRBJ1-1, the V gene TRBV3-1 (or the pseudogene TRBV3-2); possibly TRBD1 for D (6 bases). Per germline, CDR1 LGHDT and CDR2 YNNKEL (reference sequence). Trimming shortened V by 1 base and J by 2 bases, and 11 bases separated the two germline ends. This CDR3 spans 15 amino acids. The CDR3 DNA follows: TGTGCCAGCAGCCAAGCAGGGGTGGGTAACACTGAAGCTTTCTTT. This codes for CASSQAGVGNTEAFF.

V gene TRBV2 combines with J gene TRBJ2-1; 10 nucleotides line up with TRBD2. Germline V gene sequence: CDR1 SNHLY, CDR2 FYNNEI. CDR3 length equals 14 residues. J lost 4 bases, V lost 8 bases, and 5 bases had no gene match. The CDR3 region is CASLAGAIYNEQFF. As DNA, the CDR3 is TGTGCCAGCCTAGCGGGGGCGATTTACAATGAGCAGTTCTTC.

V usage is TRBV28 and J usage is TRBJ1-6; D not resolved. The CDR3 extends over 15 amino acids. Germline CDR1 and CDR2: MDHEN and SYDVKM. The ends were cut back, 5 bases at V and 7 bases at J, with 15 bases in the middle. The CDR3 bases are TGTGCCAGCAGTCCCTCAATCCACACAAATTCACCCCTCCACTTT. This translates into CASSPSIHTNSPLHF. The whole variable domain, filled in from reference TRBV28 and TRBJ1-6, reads DVKVTQSSRYLVKRTGEKVFLECVQDMDHENMFWYRQDPGLGLRLIYFSYDVKMKEKGDIPEGYSVSREKKERFSLILESASTNQTSMYLCASSPSIHTNSPLHFGNGTRLTVT.

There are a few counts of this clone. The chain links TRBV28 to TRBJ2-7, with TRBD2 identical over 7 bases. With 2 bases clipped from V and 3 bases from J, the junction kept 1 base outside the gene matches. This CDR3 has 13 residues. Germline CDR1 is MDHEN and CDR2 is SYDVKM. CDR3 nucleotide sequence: TGTGCCAGCAGTTTACCGGGGGGCTACGAGCAGTACTTC. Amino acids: CASSLPGGYEQYF.

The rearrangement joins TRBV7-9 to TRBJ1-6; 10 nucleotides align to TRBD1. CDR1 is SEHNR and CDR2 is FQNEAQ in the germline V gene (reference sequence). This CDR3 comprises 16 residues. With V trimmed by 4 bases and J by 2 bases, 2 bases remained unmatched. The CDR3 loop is CASSSGTGAYNSPLHF. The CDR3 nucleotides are TGTGCCAGCAGCTCGGGGACAGGGGCCTATAATTCACCCCTCCACTTT.

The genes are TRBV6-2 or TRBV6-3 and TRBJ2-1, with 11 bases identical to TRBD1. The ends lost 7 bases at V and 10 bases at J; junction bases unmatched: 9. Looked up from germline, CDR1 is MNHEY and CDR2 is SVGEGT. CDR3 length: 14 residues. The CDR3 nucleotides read TGTGCCAGCATCCCGGGACAGGGGGTATGGGAGCAGTTCTTC. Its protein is CASIPGQGVWEQFF.

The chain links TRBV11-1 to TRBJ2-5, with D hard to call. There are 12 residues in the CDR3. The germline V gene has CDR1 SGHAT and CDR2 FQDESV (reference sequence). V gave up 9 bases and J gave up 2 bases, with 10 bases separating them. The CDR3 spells CASRRSQETQYF. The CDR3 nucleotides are TGTGCCAGTAGGCGGTCTCAAGAGACCCAGTACTTC.

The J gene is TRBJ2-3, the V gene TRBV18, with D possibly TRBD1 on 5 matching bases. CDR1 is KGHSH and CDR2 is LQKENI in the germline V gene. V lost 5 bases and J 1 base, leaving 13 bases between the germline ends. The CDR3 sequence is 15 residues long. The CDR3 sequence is CASSSGIVGTDTQYF. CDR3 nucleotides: TGTGCCAGCTCATCAGGGATTGTCGGCACAGATACGCAGTATTTT.

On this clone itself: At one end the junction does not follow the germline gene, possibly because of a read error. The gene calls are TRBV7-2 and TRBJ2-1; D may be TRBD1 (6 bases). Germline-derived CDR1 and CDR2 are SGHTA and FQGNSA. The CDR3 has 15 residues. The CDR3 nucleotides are TGTGCCAGCAGCTTCTGGACAGATCCTAAAAGCCTAATTATCTTC. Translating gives CASSFWTDPKSLIIF.

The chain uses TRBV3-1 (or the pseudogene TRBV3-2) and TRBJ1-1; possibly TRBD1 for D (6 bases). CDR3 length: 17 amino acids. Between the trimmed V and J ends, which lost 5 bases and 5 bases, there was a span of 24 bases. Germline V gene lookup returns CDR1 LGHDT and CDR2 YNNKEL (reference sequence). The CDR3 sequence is CASSSQAPGGLGTEAFF. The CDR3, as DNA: TGTGCCAGCAGCTCACAAGCCCCCGGGGGGCTAGGGACTGAAGCTTTCTTT.

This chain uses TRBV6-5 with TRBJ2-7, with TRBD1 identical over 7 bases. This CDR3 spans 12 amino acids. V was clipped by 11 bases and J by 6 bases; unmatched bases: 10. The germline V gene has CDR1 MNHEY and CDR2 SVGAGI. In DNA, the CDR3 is TGTGCCTGTAGAATAGGGGGCGGCGAGCAGTACTTC. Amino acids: CACRIGGGEQYF.

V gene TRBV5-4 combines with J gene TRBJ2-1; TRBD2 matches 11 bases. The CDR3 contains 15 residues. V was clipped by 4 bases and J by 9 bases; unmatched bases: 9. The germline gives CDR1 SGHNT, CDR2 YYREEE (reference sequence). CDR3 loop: CASSLNSGGAGEQFF. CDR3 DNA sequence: TGTGCCAGCAGCCTGAATAGCGGGGGGGCCGGTGAGCAGTTCTTC.

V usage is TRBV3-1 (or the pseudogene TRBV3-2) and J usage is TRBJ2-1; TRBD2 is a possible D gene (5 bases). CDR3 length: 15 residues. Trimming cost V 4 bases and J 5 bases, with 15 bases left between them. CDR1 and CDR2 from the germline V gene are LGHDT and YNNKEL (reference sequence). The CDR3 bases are TGTGCCAGCAGCCCAGCTTCAGGAGGCAACAATGAGCAGTTCTTC. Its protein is CASSPASGGNNEQFF.